These 13 T cell receptor beta chains were all obtained from the same sample, sequenced in a study of blood T cell repertoires in COVID-19 (TCRdb year 2020). Receptors were amplified or captured by the immunoSEQ multiplex PCR assay. Drawn from immuneACCESS, this table holds only the in-frame rearrangements with V and J called that TCRdb kept. Clones are partly lost; checked studies trace under half to an unresolved V gene and leave the rest unexplained. The sample table holds fewer than 200,000 clones, of which nearly 80% were seen once. The top ten constitute approximately 26% of the sample. The sequencing input was peripheral blood. The receptors come from a woman aged 70 to 79 with acute or convalescent COVID-19.

The chain couples TRBV9 to TRBJ1-3; no clear D. The V end lost 2 bases, the J end lost 0 bases, and 3 bases lay between the germline ends. The CDR3 sequence is 13 residues long. Germline V gene sequence: CDR1 SGDLS, CDR2 YYNGEE. DNA for the CDR3: TGTGCCAGCAGCGTTAGCTCTGGAAACACCATATATTTT. Translated: CASSVSSGNTIYF.

The chain carries TRBV6-1 and TRBJ1-2; D is possibly TRBD1 (6 bases). The germline V gene has CDR1 MNHNS and CDR2 SASEGT. The V end lost 5 bases, the J end lost 6 bases, and 10 bases lay between the germline ends. This CDR3 comprises 12 residues. In nucleotides, the CDR3 is TGTGCCAGCAGTTATCCAGGGGATGGCTACACCTTC. It translates to CASSYPGDGYTF.

The chain combines TRBV3-1 (or the pseudogene TRBV3-2) with TRBJ2-3, with 10 bases that match TRBD2. The J segment lost 4 bases and the V segment lost 1 base, leaving 14 bases of the junction unmatched. This CDR3 has 19 amino acids. From germline, CDR1 is LGHDT and CDR2 YNNKEL (reference sequence). The CDR3 DNA reads as TGTGCCAGCAGCCAAGTAGGTGGGCTAGCGGGAGATCGAGCAGATACGCAGTATTTT. Its protein is CASSQVGGLAGDRADTQYF.

This chain links TRBV7-2 with TRBJ1-2; 7 nucleotides match TRBD1. This CDR3 comprises 13 residues. Unmatched junction bases numbered 8, after V lost 5 bases and J lost 8 bases. The germline gives CDR1 SGHTA, CDR2 FQGNSA. The CDR3 DNA follows: TGTGCCAGCAGCACACACTCAGGGGGGGGCTACACCTTC. Translating gives CASSTHSGGGYTF.

The chain uses TRBV19 and TRBJ1-2; 9 bases are shared with TRBD1. This CDR3 is 13 amino acids long. Trimming cost V 8 bases and J 6 bases; bases outside gene matches: 7. Per germline, CDR1 LNHDA and CDR2 SQIVND (reference sequence). The CDR3 region is CASRWRQGDGYTF. Written as DNA, the CDR3 is TGTGCCAGTCGGTGGCGACAGGGGGATGGCTACACCTTC.

The V call is TRBV7-8, the J call TRBJ2-2, with D unclear. CDR3 length equals 13 residues. Germline values: CDR1 SGHVS, CDR2 FQNEAQ. V shed 4 bases and J shed 1 base, with 4 bases lying between them. In DNA form, the CDR3 reads TGTGCCAGCAGCTCAATGAACACCGGGGAGCTGTTTTTT. The encoded protein is CASSSMNTGELFF.

The V and J genes are TRBV9 and TRBJ1-2, with D maybe TRBD1 (5 bases). V lost 5 bases, J lost 1 base, and 12 bases lay in between. CDR1 SGDLS and CDR2 YYNGEE come from the germline V gene. This CDR3 contains 14 residues. CDR3 coding DNA: TGTGCCAGCAGTGCACGGGGGGGTAACTATGGCTACACCTTC. This translates into CASSARGGNYGYTF.

This rearrangement joins TRBV18 to TRBJ2-7, with D possibly TRBD1 on 5 matching bases. The CDR3 runs to 13 residues. Per germline, CDR1 KGHSH and CDR2 LQKENI. The V end lost 3 bases, the J end lost 5 bases, and 11 bases lay between the germline ends. The CDR3 protein is CASSPGQGNEQYF. The CDR3 nucleotides are TGTGCCAGCTCACCGGGTCAGGGCAACGAGCAGTACTTC.

This clone showed up just a few times. Within the sample, other DNA sequences also encode this same CDR3. The chain employs TRBV7-3 and TRBJ2-2; D is possibly TRBD2 (6 bases). Germline CDR1 is SGHTA and CDR2 is FQGTGA. This CDR3 is built from 15 residues. The V and J ends lost 2 bases and 4 bases respectively, with 11 bases between them. This chain's CDR3 is CASSLGPGATGELFF. In nucleotides, the CDR3 is TGTGCCAGCAGCTTAGGTCCGGGAGCCACCGGGGAGCTGTTTTTT.

The chain is built from TRBV18 and TRBJ2-3; the D is unclear. The CDR3 extends over 12 amino acids. V was pared by 0 bases and J by 11 bases, with 9 bases between. From germline, CDR1 is KGHSH and CDR2 LQKENI. For the CDR3, the DNA is TGTGCCAGCTCACCACCACACCGGAGGCAGTATTTT. Its protein product is CASSPPHRRQYF.

The chain has TRBV18 and TRBJ1-2; D possibly corresponds to TRBD1 (5 bases). The CDR3 runs 15 residues. The V end was cut by 3 bases, the J end by 5 bases, with 16 bases between. CDR1 is KGHSH and CDR2 is LQKENI in the germline V gene. CDR3 residues: CASSPMGDGLYGYTF. The CDR3 DNA is TGTGCCAGCTCACCGATGGGGGACGGACTATATGGCTACACCTTC.

The CDR3 nucleotides read TGCGCCAGCAGCTTTGGATCCAACAGGATAGGGACAGATACGCAGTATTTT. This codes for CASSFGSNRIGTDTQYF. The chain carries TRBV5-1 and TRBJ2-3; tentatively, D is TRBD1 (5 bases). V shed 2 bases and J shed 3 bases, with 19 bases lying between them. Germline loops: CDR1 SGHRS, CDR2 YFSETQ. The CDR3 consists of 17 residues.

This clone was observed a handful of times. The chain links TRBV11-2 to TRBJ1-5; weak D call: TRBD1 (6 bases). In germline, CDR1 is SGHAT, CDR2 FQNNGV. V lost 5 bases and J 3 bases, leaving 11 bases between the germline ends. The CDR3 length is 14 residues. The CDR3 nucleotides are TGTGCCAGCAGCCCCCAGGGGCCCAATCAGCCCCAGCATTTT. The encoded protein is CASSPQGPNQPQHF.